Listed below are T cell receptor beta chains from one sample, sequenced in a study of cytomegalovirus exposure and HLA in healthy donors. The method was immunoSEQ multiplex PCR; TCRdb's version includes in-frame clones alone and lacks a portion of them. The sample lists under 200,000 clones, approximately 80% occurring once. The sequencing sample was made of PBMCs. The receptors come from a woman in her 40s in good health and CMV-seropositive. Both conserved end residues are part of each CDR3. A D gene is named only where the DNA matches it firmly. For some rows the clone size is stated as once, few or many, or as a class when expanded; others skip it.

size	J	V	D	DNA	CDR3
few	TRBJ1-2	TRBV2	TRBD1	TGTGCCAGCCAGCAGGACAGGGGCAATGGCTACACCTTC	CASQQDRGNGYTF
NA	TRBJ2-2	TRBV5-1	NA	TGCGCCAGCAGCTTGGGTCGGGGAGGAACCGGGGAGCTGTTTTTT	CASSLGRGGTGELFF
NA	TRBJ2-7	TRBV6-5	TRBD1	TGTGCCAGCAGTTCGACAGGGGACGAGCAGTACTTC	CASSSTGDEQYF
NA	TRBJ1-1	TRBV9	NA	TGTGCCAGCAGCGTAGAAATAGGGGGAACTGAAGCTTTCTTT	CASSVEIGGTEAFF
NA	TRBJ1-2	TRBV5-1	NA	TGCGCCAGCAGCTTGGCCGACAACTCTAACTATGGCTACACCTTC	CASSLADNSNYGYTF
NA	TRBJ1-1	TRBV20-1	NA	TGCAGTGCCTCCCTGGCGGATGAAGCTTTCTTT	CSASLADEAFF
NA	TRBJ1-2	TRBV5-1	TRBD1	TGCGCCAGCAGCTTGGCAGGCCGAGCAGGGGGGAACTATGGCTACACCTTC	CASSLAGRAGGNYGYTF
NA	TRBJ2-7	TRBV29-1	NA	TGCAGCGTTGGCAGGGAATGGCCCCACGAGCAGTACTTC	CSVGREWPHEQYF
NA	TRBJ2-2	TRBV4-3	TRBD2	TGCGCCAGCAGCCAAGAAGGACTAGCGGGAGTTGGGGAGCTGTTTTTT	CASSQEGLAGVGELFF
NA	TRBJ1-5	TRBV19	NA	TGTGCCAGTACTAATGCAGGTAGCAATCAGCCCCAGCATTTT	CASTNAGSNQPQHF
NA	TRBJ2-7	TRBV21-1	NA	TGTGCCAGCAGCAAAAGGCCGGGACTTAGCTCCTACGAGCAGTACTTC	CASSKRPGLSSYEQYF
NA	TRBJ2-3	TRBV9	TRBD2	TGTGCCAGCAGCGAACTAGGCCGGGGGGCAGATACGCAGTATTTT	CASSELGRGADTQYF
NA	TRBJ2-7	TRBV11-3	NA	TGTGCCAGCAGCCCAGTCCGGACTCTCGTGGGGGAGCAGTACTTC	CASSPVRTLVGEQYF
NA	TRBJ2-1	TRBV4-3	TRBD1	TGCGCCAGCAGCCAAGCTAGGACAGGGGGAACTGAGCAGTTCTTC	CASSQARTGGTEQFF
NA	TRBJ2-2	TRBV7-2	TRBD2	TGTGCCAGCAGCAGGGAAGCGGGAGCCGGGGAGCTGTTTTTT	CASSREAGAGELFF
NA	TRBJ2-3	TRBV6-1	TRBD1	TGTGCCAGCAGTGGTTGGGGACAGGGTTCCACAGATACGCAGTATTTT	CASSGWGQGSTDTQYF
NA	TRBJ1-1	TRBV7-9	TRBD1	TGTGCCAGCAGCATCGGACAGGGGGCCGCTGAAGCTTTCTTT	CASSIGQGAAEAFF
NA	TRBJ2-7	TRBV6-5	TRBD2	TGTGCCAGCAGTTCCTTACTAGCGGGGGGGCCCTACGAGCAGTACTTC	CASSSLLAGGPYEQYF
NA	TRBJ2-7	TRBV11-3	NA	TGTGCCAGCAGCCCAGACTTAGCAGTTCCCTACGAGCAGTACTTC	CASSPDLAVPYEQYF
NA	TRBJ1-1	TRBV30	NA	TGTGCCTGGACCCCACAGGGATTTGAAGCTTTCTTT	CAWTPQGFEAFF
NA	TRBJ2-5	TRBV11-3	NA	TGTGCCAGCAGCTTAGGTTTGGGGGGCCAAGAGACCCAGTACTTC	CASSLGLGGQETQYF
many	TRBJ1-5	TRBV19	TRBD1	TGTGCCACCGAGGACAGGAGTAATCAGCCCCAGCATTTT	CATEDRSNQPQHF
NA	TRBJ1-5	TRBV2	NA	TGTGCCAGCTGTATTCTCCTCAATCAGCCCCAGCATTTT	CASCILLNQPQHF
NA	TRBJ1-4	TRBV10-3	TRBD1	TGTGCCATCAGTCCGGACAGGAATAATGAAAAACTGTTTTTT	CAISPDRNNEKLFF
few	TRBJ1-1	TRBV5-1	NA	TGCGCCAGCAGCTTGCGAGGGAGTGAAGCTTTCTTT	CASSLRGSEAFF
NA	TRBJ1-1	TRBV4-3	TRBD1	TGCGCCAGCAGCCTGACAGGGGCCACTGAAGCTTTCTTT	CASSLTGATEAFF
NA	TRBJ1-1	TRBV4-1	NA	TGCGCCAGCAGCCATTTCCTTAAGACAGGAATGAACACTGAAGCTTTCTTT	CASSHFLKTGMNTEAFF
NA	TRBJ2-6	TRBV4-3	NA	TGCGCCAGCAGCCGCGCCGGGAACGCTGGGGCCAACGTCCTGACTTTC	CASSRAGNAGANVLTF
once	TRBJ2-7	TRBV7-2	TRBD1	TGTGCCAGCAGCCCATTACAGGGGGCGCTCAGAGAGCAGTACTTC	CASSPLQGALREQYF
NA	TRBJ1-2	TRBV19	TRBD1	TGTGCCAGCCGCTCCGGGACAGGGGGATTTTTTGAAGGCTACACCTTC	CASRSGTGGFFEGYTF
NA	TRBJ2-7	TRBV4-2	NA	TGTGCCAGCAGCCAAGCCGCCGGACTGGGCCGGGGGGAGCAGTACTTC	CASSQAAGLGRGEQYF
NA	TRBJ2-1	TRBV9	NA	TGTGCCAGCAGCGCTGGACTAGCAGGGGGCAATGAGCAGTTCTTC	CASSAGLAGGNEQFF
NA	TRBJ2-2	TRBV5-6	NA	TGTGCCAGCAGCTTTAAGGGGCCCTCAAGATACGGGGAGCTGTTTTTT	CASSFKGPSRYGELFF
NA	TRBJ1-1	TRBV28	NA	TGTGCCAGCAGGCCAACACAGATTCTGAACACTGAAGCTTTCTTT	CASRPTQILNTEAFF
NA	TRBJ2-5	TRBV7-9	NA	TGTTCCAGCAGCTTCCGAGGCGGCGGGCAAGAGACCCAGTACTTC	CSSSFRGGGQETQYF
NA	TRBJ1-2	TRBV18	TRBD1	TGTGCCAGCTCACCTACGGGACAGTTTATCTATGGCTACACCTTC	CASSPTGQFIYGYTF
NA	TRBJ2-5	TRBV5-8	TRBD1	TGTGCCAGCAGCCCCGGGACAGGGAGCCAAGAGACCCAGTACTTC	CASSPGTGSQETQYF
NA	TRBJ2-5	TRBV5-4	TRBD2	TGTGCCAGCAGCTTGGGAGTTAGCGGGGGCGGCACCCAGTACTTC	CASSLGVSGGGTQYF
NA	TRBJ2-5	TRBV29-1	NA	TGCAGCGTTGAACAGCAGACGAGGGAGACCCAGTACTTC	CSVEQQTRETQYF
NA	TRBJ1-1	TRBV6-5	NA	TGTGCCAGCAGTTACTCCAGGGGAAGTAAAGCTTTCTTT	CASSYSRGSKAFF
NA	TRBJ2-1	TRBV7-9	NA	TGTGCCAGCAGCTTTCAAAGGCTAGATGAGCAGTTCTTC	CASSFQRLDEQFF
NA	TRBJ1-1	TRBV6-5	NA	TGTGCCAGCAGTTACGGGGGGACTGAAGCTTTCTTT	CASSYGGTEAFF
NA	TRBJ2-1	TRBV11-2	TRBD2	TGTGCCAGCAGCTTAGGGTCTCAGACGGGACTAGCAATTAATGAGCAGTTCTTC	CASSLGSQTGLAINEQFF
NA	TRBJ1-1	TRBV7-9	NA	TGTGCCAGCAGCTTACAGGGGTCGAACACTGAAGCTTTCTTT	CASSLQGSNTEAFF
once	TRBJ1-1	TRBV7-2	TRBD1	TGTGCCAGCACATCACAGGGGGCGGTGAACACTGAAGCTTTCTTT	CASTSQGAVNTEAFF